Sequencing of this TCR beta chain was carried out in a study of T-cell memory formation after mild COVID-19. Broader study findings: Later expanders leaned CD4+, whereas clones that contracted between day 15 and 85 were balanced CD4/CD8. The appearance of some responding clones in pre-infection memory suggested that cross-reactive memory joined.

cDNA libraries for TCR alpha and TCR beta, carrying sample barcodes and UMIs, came from 5'RACE with constant-segment primers. TCRdb itself ran the 5' RACE reads through MiXCR, one entry per CDR3 protein. This table holds fewer than 700,000 distinct CDR3 sequences, about 22% found once. Concerning this clonotype: Its antigen is undetermined.

This receptor was taken from an adult woman who had mild COVID-19 (a few samples of this study predate the infection). Cell type and time point are not known. The sequenced sample consisted of PBMCs or a T cell subset sorted from them (not recorded which).

The CDR3 nucleotides are TGTGCCAGCAGTTTATGGGGGACAGGGACGTCCGGGGAGCTGTTTTTT. Protein product: CASSLWGTGTSGELFF. This sequence joins TRBV12-3 or TRBV12-4 and TRBJ2-2; 9 positions agree with TRBD1. J was trimmed by 6 bases and V by 2 bases; bases with no gene match: 7. The CDR3 totals 16 residues.